This TCR beta chain was identified in a study of blood T cells in healthy people across ages. PBMCs were isolated at a quantity of at least 6 million per sample. Worth noting for this clonotype: Its antigen is still unknown.

General study results and limits: Expanded clonotype changes were possibly confounded by unknown donor CMV status. The recorded TCR beta diversity per million T cells decreased in a roughly linear manner with age.

Then a second PCR, running roughly 7 to 11 cycles, was carried out with a sample-barcoded 5' primer and a J-beta primer mix. TCRdb reprocessed the 5' RACE reads via MiXCR and lists one record per CDR3 protein. The sample records about 1.5 million distinct CDR3 sequences, less than 45% being singletons. The sample taken for sequencing was blood. This clonotype was sampled from a woman under 30 in good health.

The chain's CDR3 is CSVTGWDNSPLHF. For the CDR3, the DNA is TGCAGCGTGACAGGGTGGGATAATTCACCCCTCCACTTT. This sequence joins TRBV29-1 and TRBJ1-6; TRBD1 matches 7 bases. Germline V lookup: CDR1 SQVTM, CDR2 ANQGSEA. This CDR3 is 13 amino acids long. The junction had 4 bases not matched to a gene; V was cut back by 6 bases and J by 5 bases. Full variable domain (remainder filled in from reference TRBV29-1 and TRBJ1-6): SAVISQKPSRDICQRGTSLTIQCQVDSQVTMMFWYRQQPGQSLTLIATANQGSEATYESGFVIDKFPISRPNLTFSTLTVSNMSPEDSSIYLCSVTGWDNSPLHFGNGTRLTVT.